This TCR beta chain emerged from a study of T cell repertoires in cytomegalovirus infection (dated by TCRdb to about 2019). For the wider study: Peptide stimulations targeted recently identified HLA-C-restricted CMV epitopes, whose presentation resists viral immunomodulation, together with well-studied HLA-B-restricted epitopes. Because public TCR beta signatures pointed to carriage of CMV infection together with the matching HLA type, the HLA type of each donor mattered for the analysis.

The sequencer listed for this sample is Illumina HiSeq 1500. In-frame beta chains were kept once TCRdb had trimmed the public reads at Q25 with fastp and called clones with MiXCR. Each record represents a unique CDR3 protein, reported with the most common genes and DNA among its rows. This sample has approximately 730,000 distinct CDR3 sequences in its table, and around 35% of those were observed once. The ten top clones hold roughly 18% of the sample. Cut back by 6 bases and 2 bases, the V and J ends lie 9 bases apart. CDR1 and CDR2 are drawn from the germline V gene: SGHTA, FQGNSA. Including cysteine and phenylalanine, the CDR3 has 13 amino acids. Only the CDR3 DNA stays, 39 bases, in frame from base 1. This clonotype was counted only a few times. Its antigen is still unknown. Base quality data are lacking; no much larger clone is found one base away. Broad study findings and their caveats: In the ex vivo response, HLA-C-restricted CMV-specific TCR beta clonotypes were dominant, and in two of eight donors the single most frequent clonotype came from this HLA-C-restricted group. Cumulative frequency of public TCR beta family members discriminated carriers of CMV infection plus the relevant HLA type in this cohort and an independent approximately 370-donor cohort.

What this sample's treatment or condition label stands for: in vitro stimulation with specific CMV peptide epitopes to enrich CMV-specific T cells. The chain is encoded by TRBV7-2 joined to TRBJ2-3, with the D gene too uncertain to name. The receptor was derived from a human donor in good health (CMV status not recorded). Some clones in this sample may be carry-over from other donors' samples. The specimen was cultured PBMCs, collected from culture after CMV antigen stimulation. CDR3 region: CASSRWLTDTQYF. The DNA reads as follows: TGTGCCAGCAGTCGGTGGCTCACAGATACGCAGTATTTT.